The 22 T cell receptor beta chains reported below all come from one sample, sequenced in a study of chemoradiotherapy in HPV16-positive cancers. TCRdb's table, derived via immunoSEQ multiplex PCR, lists solely in-frame clones and lacks some. The sample comprises about 35,000 clones, roughly 90% of which are singletons, and more than 3% rests with the top ten. Sequenced here: blood, sampled from a patient who underwent chemoradiotherapy. The receptors stem from a human donor with HPV-associated anogenital cancer.

This chain uses TRBV2 with TRBJ1-5; D might be TRBD1 (5 bases). Germline values: CDR1 SNHLY, CDR2 FYNNEI. V was clipped by 0 bases and J by 0 bases, with 15 bases between them. The CDR3 runs to 18 residues. The DNA for the CDR3 is TGTGCCAGCAGTGAAGCGGGACGGAACACCTATAGCAATCAGCCCCAGCATTTT. It yields the protein CASSEAGRNTYSNQPQHF.

The chain recombines TRBV7-9 with TRBJ1-6; TRBD1 matches at 8 bases. Germline V gene lookup returns CDR1 SEHNR and CDR2 FQNEAQ (reference sequence). The CDR3 has 14 residues. J was trimmed by 8 bases and V by 5 bases; bases with no gene match: 5. The CDR3: CASSPDRAHSPLHF. CDR3 sequence (DNA): TGTGCCAGCAGCCCGGACAGGGCGCATTCACCCCTCCACTTT.

The gene calls are TRBV7-8 and TRBJ2-3; tentative D call: TRBD1 (5 bases). The V end lost 4 bases, the J end lost 6 bases, and 11 bases lay between the germline ends. CDR1 and CDR2 from the germline V gene are SGHVS and FQNEAQ. The CDR3 spans 13 residues. The CDR3: CASSSDPGDTQYF. DNA for the CDR3: TGTGCCAGCAGCTCCGACCCAGGGGATACGCAGTATTTT.

This clone was counted between two and nine times. The chain carries TRBV18 and TRBJ1-1, with D unresolved. The germline V and J ends were trimmed by 6 bases and 4 bases, with 12 bases remaining between them. This CDR3 region has 13 residues. CDR1 KGHSH and CDR2 LQKENI come from the germline V gene. In nucleotides, the CDR3 is TGTGCCAGCTCCCGCCTTCTGGGCACTGAAGCTTTCTTT. Translation gives CASSRLLGTEAFF.

This chain uses TRBV7-9 with TRBJ2-5; D ambiguous. Gene TRBJ2-7 matches the end of the DNA better, so the J call may be wrong. The CDR3 is 15 residues long. Per germline, CDR1 SEHNR and CDR2 FQNEAQ (reference sequence). The CDR3 protein is CASSLGVTSSYEQYF. For the CDR3, the DNA is TGTGCCAGCAGCTTAGGGGTGACCAGCTCCTACGAGCAGTACTTC.

This chain joins TRBV20-1 and TRBJ2-1; no reliable D call. The CDR3 covers 11 residues. The V end was cut by 1 base, the J end by 6 bases, with 4 bases between. CDR1 and CDR2 (germline): DFQATT, SNEGSKA (reference sequence). For the CDR3, the DNA is TGCAGTGCTAGAGCCTTCAATGAGCAGTTCTTC. It translates to CSARAFNEQFF.

The V and J genes are TRBV19 and TRBJ1-5; no firm D call. V was shortened by 5 bases and J by 6 bases, with 17 bases between the two germline ends. Germline-derived CDR1 and CDR2 are LNHDA and SQIVND (reference sequence). The CDR3 spans 15 residues. In nucleotides, the CDR3 is TGTGCCAGTAGTGTGGCAGGCGGGGTCGGTCAGCCCCAGCATTTT. Residues: CASSVAGGVGQPQHF.

The table lists this clone with a count of one. The chain combines TRBV29-1 with TRBJ1-2; no definite D call. Germline assignment: CDR1 SQVTM and CDR2 ANQGSEA. This CDR3 has 15 amino acids. V lost 6 bases, J lost 4 bases, and 21 bases lay in between. The CDR3 reads CSVAKLWEKSYGYTF. CDR3 DNA sequence: TGCAGCGTGGCAAAACTTTGGGAAAAGAGCTATGGCTACACCTTC.

The chain combines TRBV7-9 with TRBJ2-4, with a possible D match to TRBD2 (6 bases). CDR1 SEHNR and CDR2 FQNEAQ come from the germline V gene (reference sequence). Between the trimmed V and J ends, which lost 2 bases and 0 bases, there was a span of 20 bases. The CDR3 loop spans 19 amino acids. The CDR3 sequence is CASSLRRANNPLAKNIQYF. The DNA for the CDR3 is TGTGCCAGCAGCTTAAGGAGGGCAAATAACCCATTAGCCAAAAACATTCAGTACTTC.

The rearrangement joins TRBV5-6 to TRBJ2-6; the match to TRBD1 covers 7 bases. V was clipped by 1 base and J by 3 bases; unmatched bases: 4. From germline, CDR1 is SGHDT and CDR2 YYEEEE. This CDR3 comprises 16 residues. The CDR3 protein is CASSLLQGSGANVLTF. In DNA, the CDR3 is TGTGCCAGCAGCTTGTTACAGGGGAGTGGGGCCAACGTCCTGACTTTC. The entire variable domain, with the rest obtained from reference TRBV5-6 and TRBJ2-6, is as follows: DAGVTQSPTHLIKTRGQQVTLRCSPKSGHDTVSWYQQALGQGPQFIFQYYEEEERQRGNFPDRFSGHQFPNYSSELNVNALLLGDSALYLCASSLLQGSGANVLTFGAGSRLTVL.

V usage is TRBV5-1 and J usage is TRBJ1-6; D possibly corresponds to TRBD1 (5 bases). Germline lookup yields CDR1 SGHRS and CDR2 YFSETQ. The CDR3 has 14 amino acids. Trimming left V 5 bases short and J 9 bases short, with 15 bases between. This CDR3 reads CASSIGQGSSPLHF. CDR3 bases: TGCGCCAGCAGTATCGGGCAGGGCAGTTCACCCCTCCACTTT.

The CDR3 loop is CASSIFGGSNNSPLHF. CDR3 in DNA: TGTGCCAGTAGTATTTTTGGGGGCTCGAATAATTCACCCCTCCACTTT. The chain couples TRBV19 to TRBJ1-6; the D gene is possibly TRBD1 (6 bases). Trimming stripped 3 bases from V and 5 bases from J, with 14 bases between. The CDR3 runs to 16 residues. Looked up from germline, CDR1 is LNHDA and CDR2 is SQIVND (reference sequence).

This rearrangement joins TRBV15 to TRBJ1-6; D gene ambiguous. The V end was cut by 5 bases, the J end by 9 bases, with 11 bases between. From germline, CDR1 is LNHNV and CDR2 YYDKDF (reference sequence). CDR3 length: 13 residues. CDR3 residues: CATSGIRGSPLHF. CDR3 DNA: TGTGCCACCAGCGGGATTCGTGGTTCACCCCTCCACTTT.

The rearrangement links TRBV27 to TRBJ1-6; TRBD1 aligns across 10 bases. V lost 4 bases to trimming and J lost 6 bases; unmatched junction nucleotides: 9. The CDR3 is 17 amino acids. CDR1 MNHEY and CDR2 SMNVEV come from the germline V gene (reference sequence). The CDR3 DNA is TGTGCCAGCAGTTCGATGACAGGGGGCGCTAGTAATTCACCCCTCCACTTT. Encoded protein: CASSSMTGGASNSPLHF.

This sequence joins TRBV7-2 and TRBJ1-2; TRBD1 aligns across 10 bases. Germline-derived CDR1 and CDR2 are SGHTA and FQGNSA. The CDR3 sequence is 16 residues long. The V and J ends lost 1 base and 4 bases, in that order; junction bases with no gene match: 6. CDR3 coding DNA: TGTGCCAGCAGCTTAGGGGGACAGGGGAGCTCCTATGGCTACACCTTC. Translation: CASSLGGQGSSYGYTF.

This chain joins TRBV6-1 and TRBJ2-2, with D perhaps matching TRBD2 (5 bases). Deletions cut 10 bases from V and 4 bases from J, with 19 bases between. This CDR3 spans 15 amino acids. Germline-derived CDR1 and CDR2 are MNHNS and SASEGT. CDR3 sequence: CAINPPGSGTGELFF. The CDR3 nucleotides are TGTGCCATCAATCCACCGGGGTCCGGCACCGGGGAGCTGTTTTTT.

This chain links TRBV18 with TRBJ1-2; a weak D match, TRBD1 (5 bases). This CDR3 comprises 14 residues. The germline V gene encodes CDR1 KGHSH and CDR2 LQKENI. V was trimmed by 0 bases and J by 4 bases, leaving 9 bases between them. CDR3 loop: CASSPPLRVYGYTF. The CDR3 coding sequence is TGTGCCAGCTCACCACCGCTCAGGGTCTATGGCTACACCTTC.

The rearrangement links TRBV5-4 to TRBJ2-3; 13 nucleotides align to TRBD2. V trimming: 5 bases; J trimming: 5 bases; junction bases outside the gene matches: 11. Germline values: CDR1 SGHNT, CDR2 YYREEE (reference sequence). The CDR3 covers 17 residues. Here the CDR3 reads CASRARTSGGALDTQYF. CDR3 DNA: TGTGCCAGCAGGGCCCGTACTAGCGGGGGGGCCTTAGATACGCAGTATTTT.

The chain links TRBV19 to TRBJ2-1; D remains ambiguous. The V end lost 5 bases, the J end lost 9 bases, and 11 bases lay between the germline ends. CDR1 and CDR2 (germline): LNHDA, SQIVND (reference sequence). This CDR3 spans 12 amino acids. The CDR3 is CASSVKVGEQFF. The CDR3 nucleotides read TGTGCCAGTAGTGTTAAAGTTGGTGAGCAGTTCTTC.

The CDR3 nucleotides are TGTGCCTGGAGTGTACGTCTCGCGGGGGCCCTGTATGAGCAGTTCTTC. Amino acid sequence: CAWSVRLAGALYEQFF. The rearrangement uses TRBV30 and TRBJ2-1; tentatively, D is TRBD2 (7 bases). V lost 0 bases and J 8 bases, leaving 20 bases between the germline ends. Germline CDR1 reads GTSNPN; CDR2 reads SVGIG (reference sequence). The CDR3 sequence is 16 residues long.

The V gene is TRBV7-3, the J gene TRBJ1-1; D not certain. CDR3 length: 16 amino acids. V was pared by 1 base and J by 6 bases, with 18 bases between. CDR1 and CDR2 from the germline V gene are SGHTA and FQGTGA. For the CDR3, the DNA is TGTGCCAGCAGCTTAATTGGCGATGTCGGGTTGTCTGAAGCTTTCTTT. This codes for CASSLIGDVGLSEAFF.

The chain is built from TRBV6-6 and TRBJ1-2; D unclear. Trimming pared 3 bases from V and 4 bases from J, leaving 12 bases between. The germline gives CDR1 MNHNY, CDR2 SVGAGI (reference sequence). The CDR3 spans 14 residues. Here the CDR3 DNA reads TGTGCCAGCAGTTATTCTTCGACTCCCTATGGCTACACCTTC. It encodes CASSYSSTPYGYTF.